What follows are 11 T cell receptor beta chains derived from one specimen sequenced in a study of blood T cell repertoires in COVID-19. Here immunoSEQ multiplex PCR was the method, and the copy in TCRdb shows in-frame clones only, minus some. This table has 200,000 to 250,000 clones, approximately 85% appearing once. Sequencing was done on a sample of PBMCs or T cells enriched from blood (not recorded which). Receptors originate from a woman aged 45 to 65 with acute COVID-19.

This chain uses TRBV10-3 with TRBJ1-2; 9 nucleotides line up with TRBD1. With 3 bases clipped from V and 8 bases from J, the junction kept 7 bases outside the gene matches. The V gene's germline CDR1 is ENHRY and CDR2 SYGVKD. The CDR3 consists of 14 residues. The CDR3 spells CAISDRTGVRGYTF. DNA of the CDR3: TGTGCCATCAGTGATCGGACAGGGGTTCGAGGCTACACCTTC.

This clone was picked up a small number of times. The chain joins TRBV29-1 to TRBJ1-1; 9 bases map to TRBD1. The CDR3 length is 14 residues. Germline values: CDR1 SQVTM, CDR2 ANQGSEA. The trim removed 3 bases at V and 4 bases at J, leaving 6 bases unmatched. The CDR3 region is CSVEGQGLGTEAFF. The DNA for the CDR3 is TGCAGCGTTGAGGGACAGGGTTTGGGCACTGAAGCTTTCTTT.

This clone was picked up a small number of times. CDR3 protein: CASSLDRAPNTEAFF. CDR3 in DNA: TGCGCCAGCAGCCTTGACAGGGCCCCCAACACTGAAGCTTTCTTT. V gene TRBV5-1 combines with J gene TRBJ1-1; TRBD1 agrees at 7 bases. This CDR3 region has 15 residues. V trimming: 4 bases; J trimming: 2 bases; junction bases outside the gene matches: 8. Germline CDR1 is SGHRS and CDR2 is YFSETQ.

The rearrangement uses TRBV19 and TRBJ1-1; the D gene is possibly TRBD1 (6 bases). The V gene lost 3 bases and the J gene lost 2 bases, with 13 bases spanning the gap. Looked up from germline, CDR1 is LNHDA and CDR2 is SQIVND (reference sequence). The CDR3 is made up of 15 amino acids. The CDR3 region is CASSMGRDTNTEAFF. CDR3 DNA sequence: TGTGCCAGTAGTATGGGTCGGGACACAAACACTGAAGCTTTCTTT.

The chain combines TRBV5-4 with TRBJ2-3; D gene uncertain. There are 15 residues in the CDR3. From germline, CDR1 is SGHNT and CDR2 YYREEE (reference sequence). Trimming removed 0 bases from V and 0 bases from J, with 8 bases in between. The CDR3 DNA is TGTGCCAGCAGCTTGGAGCATACCAGCACAGATACGCAGTATTTT. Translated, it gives CASSLEHTSTDTQYF.

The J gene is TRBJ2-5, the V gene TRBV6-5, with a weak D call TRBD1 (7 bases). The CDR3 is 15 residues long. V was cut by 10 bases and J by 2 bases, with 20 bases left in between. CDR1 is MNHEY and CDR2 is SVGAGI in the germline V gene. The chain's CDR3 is CATYWGAGGQETQYF. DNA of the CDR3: TGTGCCACCTATTGGGGGGCAGGGGGACAAGAGACCCAGTACTTC.

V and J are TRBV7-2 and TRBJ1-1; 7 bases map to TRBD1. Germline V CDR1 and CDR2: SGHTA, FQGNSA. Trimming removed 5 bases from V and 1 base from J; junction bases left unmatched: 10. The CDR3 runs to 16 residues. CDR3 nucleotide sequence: TGTGCCAGCAGCCCCACCTCGACAGGGAGGAACACTGAAGCTTTCTTT. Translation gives CASSPTSTGRNTEAFF.

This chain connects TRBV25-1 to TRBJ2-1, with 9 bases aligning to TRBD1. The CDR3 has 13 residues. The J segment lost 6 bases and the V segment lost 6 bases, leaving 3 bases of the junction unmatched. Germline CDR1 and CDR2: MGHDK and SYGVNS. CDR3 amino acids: CASRDRGINEQFF. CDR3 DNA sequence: TGTGCCAGCAGAGACAGGGGGATCAATGAGCAGTTCTTC.

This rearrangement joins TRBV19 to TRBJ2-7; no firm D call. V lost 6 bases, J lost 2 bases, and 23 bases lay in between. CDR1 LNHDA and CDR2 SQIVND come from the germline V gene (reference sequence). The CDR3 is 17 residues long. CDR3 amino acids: CASRPLNWPTNTYEQYF. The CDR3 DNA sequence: TGTGCCAGTAGGCCCTTAAATTGGCCAACTAACACCTACGAGCAGTACTTC.

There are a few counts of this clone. CDR3 in DNA: TGTGCCAGCAGTTCACCCGGACTAGCGGGGAAAACCGGGGAGCTGTTTTTT. Translated, it gives CASSSPGLAGKTGELFF. The gene calls are TRBV27 and TRBJ2-2, with TRBD2 identical over 12 bases. J lost 5 bases, V lost 4 bases, and 8 bases had no gene match. The CDR3 spans 17 residues. The germline CDR1 and CDR2 sequences are MNHEY and SMNVEV (reference sequence).

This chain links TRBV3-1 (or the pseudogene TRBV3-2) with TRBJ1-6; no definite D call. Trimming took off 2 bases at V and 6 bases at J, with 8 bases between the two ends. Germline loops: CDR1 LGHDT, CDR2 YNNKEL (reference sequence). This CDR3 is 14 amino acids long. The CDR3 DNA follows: TGTGCCAGCAGCCAACGGGGAGGTAATTCACCCCTCCACTTT. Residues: CASSQRGGNSPLHF.